Shown below are 15 T cell receptor beta chains from a single sample sequenced in a study of blood T cell repertoires in COVID-19. Method: immunoSEQ multiplex PCR; TCRdb's copy keeps in-frame clones and lacks some. The repertoire holds around 500,000 clones, with roughly nine tenths as singletons. Specimen: PBMCs or T cells enriched from blood (not recorded which). The receptors shown here come from a woman aged 60-75 years who had recovered from COVID-19.

The chain carries TRBV7-6 and TRBJ1-1, with a weak D call TRBD1 (5 bases). V dropped 1 base and J dropped 3 bases, with 18 bases sitting between them. CDR1 is SGHVS and CDR2 is FNYEAQ in the germline V gene. The CDR3 length is 17 residues. The CDR3 region has the DNA TGTGCCAGCAGCTTAGGGGGGGACTTCCTTCGGGACACTGAAGCTTTCTTT. It is translated as CASSLGGDFLRDTEAFF.

The chain couples TRBV2 to TRBJ2-5; D gene ambiguous. This CDR3 is 12 amino acids long. V lost 8 bases to trimming and J lost 2 bases, with 9 bases between them. The germline gives CDR1 SNHLY, CDR2 FYNNEI. This CDR3 is CASSRVQETQYF. In DNA, the CDR3 is TGTGCCAGCTCTAGAGTGCAAGAGACCCAGTACTTC.

The rearrangement joins TRBV18 to TRBJ2-7; D is undetermined. The ends were cut back, 5 bases at V and 6 bases at J, with 14 bases in the middle. This CDR3 has 13 amino acids. The germline V gene has CDR1 KGHSH and CDR2 LQKENI. In DNA form, the CDR3 reads TGTGCCAGCTCATTGGGCCTAATGGGCGAGCAGTACTTC. This sequence encodes CASSLGLMGEQYF.

V is TRBV7-2 and J is TRBJ1-5; 8 nucleotides line up with TRBD1. The CDR3 extends over 15 amino acids. Germline V gene data show CDR1 as SGHTA and CDR2 as FQGNSA. V lost 3 bases, J lost 2 bases, and 3 bases stayed unmatched. The CDR3 DNA is TGTGCCAGCAGCTTGAACAGGGGGGGCAATCAGCCCCAGCATTTT. It yields the protein CASSLNRGGNQPQHF.

The gene calls are TRBV9 and TRBJ2-7; TRBD1 is a possible D gene (6 bases). The CDR3 is 16 amino acids. The germline V gene has CDR1 SGDLS and CDR2 YYNGEE. V lost 2 bases, J lost 0 bases, and 15 bases lay in between. As DNA, the CDR3 is TGTGCCAGCAGCGTCTTCGAAGTGACAGGCTCCTACGAGCAGTACTTC. It is translated as CASSVFEVTGSYEQYF.

The chain employs TRBV5-1 and TRBJ1-3; possibly TRBD1 for D (5 bases). This CDR3 is 17 amino acids long. V was shortened by 0 bases and J by 1 base, with 14 bases between the two germline ends. Germline V gives CDR1 SGHRS, CDR2 YFSETQ. The CDR3 reads CASSLGSQGVSGNTIYF. CDR3 bases: TGCGCCAGCAGCTTGGGTAGCCAGGGCGTTTCTGGAAACACCATATATTTT.

The CDR3 loop reads CATSDRPGVPDTQYF. The DNA of the CDR3 is TGTGCCACCAGTGACCGACCGGGGGTCCCAGATACGCAGTATTTT. The chain recombines TRBV24-1 with TRBJ2-3; D is possibly TRBD2 (6 bases). Germline values: CDR1 KGHDR, CDR2 SFDVKD. The V and J ends lost 4 bases and 4 bases respectively, with 14 bases between them. The CDR3 has 15 amino acids.

The chain recombines TRBV24-1 with TRBJ2-5, with D maybe TRBD2 (7 bases). This CDR3 has 14 residues. CDR1 KGHDR and CDR2 SFDVKD come from the germline V gene. V lost 6 bases and J lost 5, with 15 bases in between. This chain's CDR3 is CATSSGGLGETQYF. The CDR3 DNA reads TGTGCCACCAGTTCCGGGGGGCTAGGGGAGACCCAGTACTTC.

V and J are TRBV5-1 and TRBJ1-2, with a weak D call TRBD1 (5 bases). CDR1 and CDR2 (germline): SGHRS, YFSETQ. CDR3 length equals 16 residues. V lost 0 bases and J 6 bases, leaving 18 bases between the germline ends. In nucleotides, the CDR3 is TGCGCCAGCAGCTTGGGTAGTCCAGGGTTCTTGGATGGCTACACCTTC. This translates into CASSLGSPGFLDGYTF.

The table lists this clone with a count of one. The chain uses TRBV5-4 and TRBJ1-1; tentative D call: TRBD1 (6 bases). V was cut by 5 bases and J by 5 bases, with 13 bases left in between. CDR3 size: 13 residues. CDR1 is SGHNT, CDR2 YYREEE, per germline (reference sequence). CDR3: CASRQQGGTEAFF. The DNA for the CDR3 is TGTGCCAGCAGACAACAGGGAGGGACTGAAGCTTTCTTT.

V usage is TRBV3-1 (or the pseudogene TRBV3-2) and J usage is TRBJ2-5, with 8 bases aligning to TRBD2. V shed 2 bases and J 1 base; nucleotides not matched to a gene: 18. Germline CDR1 reads LGHDT; CDR2 reads YNNKEL (reference sequence). The CDR3 totals 20 residues. The CDR3 reads CASSQSSGTRLGGSQETQYF. Written as DNA, the CDR3 is TGTGCCAGCAGCCAATCCTCCGGGACTAGATTGGGGGGATCCCAAGAGACCCAGTACTTC.

V usage is TRBV10-1 and J usage is TRBJ1-1, with D perhaps matching TRBD1 (6 bases). This CDR3 has 14 residues. Trimming took off 2 bases at V and 5 bases at J, with 12 bases between the two ends. Germline V gives CDR1 WNHNN, CDR2 SYGVQD (reference sequence). CDR3 in amino acids: CASSEDRLATEAFF. As DNA, the CDR3 is TGCGCCAGCAGTGAGGACAGGTTGGCGACTGAAGCTTTCTTT.

The V gene is TRBV5-1, the J gene TRBJ2-5; a possible D gene is TRBD2 (5 bases). The germline gives CDR1 SGHRS, CDR2 YFSETQ. The germline V and J ends were trimmed by 4 bases and 4 bases, with 11 bases remaining between them. The CDR3 is 13 amino acids. CDR3 region: CASSRGLPETQYF. DNA for the CDR3: TGCGCCAGCAGCCGCGGGCTACCAGAGACCCAGTACTTC.

The J gene is TRBJ1-1, the V gene TRBV2; D is unclear. This CDR3 is built from 14 residues. Germline V gene data show CDR1 as SNHLY and CDR2 as FYNNEI. V lost 4 bases and J 5 bases, leaving 14 bases between the germline ends. The CDR3 coding sequence is TGTGCCAGCAGTGTGGAAGCAGGAAGGACTGAAGCTTTCTTT. Translation gives CASSVEAGRTEAFF. Based on the CDR3 plus reference TRBV2 and TRBJ1-1, the full variable domain is EPEVTQTPSHQVTQMGQEVILRCVPISNHLYFYWYRQILGQKVEFLVSFYNNEISEKSEIFDDQFSVERPDGSNFTLKIRSTKLEDSAMYFCASSVEAGRTEAFFGQGTRLTVV.

In its sample, this clone was seen once. The chain links TRBV5-6 to TRBJ1-3; 10 nucleotides align to TRBD1. Germline V lookup: CDR1 SGHDT, CDR2 YYEEEE. Trimming took 4 bases from V and 8 from J; bases not matched to a gene: 6. The CDR3 has 14 amino acids. The CDR3 DNA reads as TGTGCCAGCAGCCCCGGGACAGGGGTCTACACCATATATTTT. This encodes CASSPGTGVYTIYF.